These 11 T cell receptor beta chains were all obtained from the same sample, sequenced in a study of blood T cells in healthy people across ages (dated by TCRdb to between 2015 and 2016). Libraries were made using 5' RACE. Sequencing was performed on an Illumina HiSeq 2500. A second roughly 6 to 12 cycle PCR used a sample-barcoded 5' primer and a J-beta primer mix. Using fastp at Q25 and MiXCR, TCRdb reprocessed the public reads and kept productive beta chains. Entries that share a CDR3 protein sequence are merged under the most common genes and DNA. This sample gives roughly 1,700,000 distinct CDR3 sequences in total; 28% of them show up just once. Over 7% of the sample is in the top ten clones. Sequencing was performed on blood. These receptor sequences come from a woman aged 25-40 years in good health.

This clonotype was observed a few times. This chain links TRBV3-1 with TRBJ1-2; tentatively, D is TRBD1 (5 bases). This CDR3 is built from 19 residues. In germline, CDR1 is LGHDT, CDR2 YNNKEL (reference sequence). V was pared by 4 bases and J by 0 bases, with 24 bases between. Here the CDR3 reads CASSLLLSGLLTANYGYTF. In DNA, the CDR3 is TGTGCCAGCAGCCTCCTGTTATCAGGGTTACTTACCGCTAACTATGGCTACACCTTC.

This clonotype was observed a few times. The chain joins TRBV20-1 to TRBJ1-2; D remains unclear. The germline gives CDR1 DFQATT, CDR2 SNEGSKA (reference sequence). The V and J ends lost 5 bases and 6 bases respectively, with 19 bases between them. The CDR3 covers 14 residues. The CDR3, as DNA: TGCAGTGCTCTCAACTTTGAGAACCCACATGGCTACACCTTC. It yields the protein CSALNFENPHGYTF.

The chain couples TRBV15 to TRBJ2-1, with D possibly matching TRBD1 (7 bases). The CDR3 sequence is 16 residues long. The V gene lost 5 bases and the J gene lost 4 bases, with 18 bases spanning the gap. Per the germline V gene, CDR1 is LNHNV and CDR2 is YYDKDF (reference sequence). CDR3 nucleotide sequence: TGTGCCACCAGCCGGACCGGGCAGGGGGGATACAATGAGCAGTTCTTC. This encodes CATSRTGQGGYNEQFF.

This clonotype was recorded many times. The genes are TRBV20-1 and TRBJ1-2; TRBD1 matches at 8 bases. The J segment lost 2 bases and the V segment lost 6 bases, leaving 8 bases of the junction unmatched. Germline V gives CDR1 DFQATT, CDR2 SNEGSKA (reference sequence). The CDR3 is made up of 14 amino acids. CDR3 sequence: CSAPGQVGNYGYTF. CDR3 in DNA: TGCAGTGCCCCGGGACAGGTGGGAAACTATGGCTACACCTTC.

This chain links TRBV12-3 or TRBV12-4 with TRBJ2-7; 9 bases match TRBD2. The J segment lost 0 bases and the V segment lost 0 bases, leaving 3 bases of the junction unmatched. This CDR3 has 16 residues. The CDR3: CASSLAALAGSYEQYF. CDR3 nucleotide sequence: TGTGCCAGCAGTTTAGCGGCACTAGCGGGCTCCTACGAGCAGTACTTC.

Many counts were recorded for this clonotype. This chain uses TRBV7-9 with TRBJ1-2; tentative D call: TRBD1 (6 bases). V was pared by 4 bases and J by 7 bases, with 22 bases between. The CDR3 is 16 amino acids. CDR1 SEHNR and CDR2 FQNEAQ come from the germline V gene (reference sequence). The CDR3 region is CASSSQADRSRSGYTF. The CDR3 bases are TGTGCCAGCAGCTCGCAAGCTGACAGGTCTCGGAGTGGCTACACCTTC.

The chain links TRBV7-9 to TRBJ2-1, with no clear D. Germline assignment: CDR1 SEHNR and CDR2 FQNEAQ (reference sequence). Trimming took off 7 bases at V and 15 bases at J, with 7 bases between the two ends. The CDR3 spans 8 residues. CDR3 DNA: TGTGCCAGCAACGACCGGTTCTTC. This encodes CASNDRFF.

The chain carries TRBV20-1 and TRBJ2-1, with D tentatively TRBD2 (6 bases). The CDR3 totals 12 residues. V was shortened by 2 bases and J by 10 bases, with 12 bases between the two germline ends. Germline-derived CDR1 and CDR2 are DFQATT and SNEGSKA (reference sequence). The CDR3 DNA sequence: TGCAGTGCTAGACAGAGCGGGTTAGAGCAGTTCTTC. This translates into CSARQSGLEQFF.

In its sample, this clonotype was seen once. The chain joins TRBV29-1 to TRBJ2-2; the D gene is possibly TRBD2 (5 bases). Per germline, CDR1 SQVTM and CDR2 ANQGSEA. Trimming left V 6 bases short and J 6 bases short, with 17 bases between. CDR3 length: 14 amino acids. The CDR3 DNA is TGCAGCGTCGAACTCTCCGGGGAGCCCGGGGAGCTGTTTTTT. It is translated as CSVELSGEPGELFF.

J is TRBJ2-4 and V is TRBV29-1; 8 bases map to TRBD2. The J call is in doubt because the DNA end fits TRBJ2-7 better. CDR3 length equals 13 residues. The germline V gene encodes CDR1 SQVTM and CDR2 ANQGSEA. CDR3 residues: CSVEGRGGREQYF. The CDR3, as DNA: TGCAGCGTTGAAGGACGGGGGGGCCGCGAGCAGTACTTC.

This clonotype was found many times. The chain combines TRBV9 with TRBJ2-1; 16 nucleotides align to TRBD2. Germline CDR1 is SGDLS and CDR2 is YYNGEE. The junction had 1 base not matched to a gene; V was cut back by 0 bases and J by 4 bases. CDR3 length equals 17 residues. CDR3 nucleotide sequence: TGTGCCAGCAGCGTAGAGGGACTAGCGGGAGGGTACAATGAGCAGTTCTTC. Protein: CASSVEGLAGGYNEQFF.